This TCR beta chain was profiled in a study of T cells in Graves' hyperthyroidism and ophthalmopathy. The CDR3 runs to 15 residues. Between the trimmed V and J ends, which lost 4 bases and 9 bases, there was a span of 16 bases. Germline V lookup: CDR1 SGHVS, CDR2 FQNEAQ. This clonotype was counted between two and nine times. Using RNA transcripts as the source, TCR beta CDR3 regions were amplified. A set of HTBI primers served as the primers for a first-round RT-PCR of the TCR CDR3. MiXCR, run by TCRdb on the multiplex PCR reads, gives a single entry per CDR3 protein. The sample contains roughly 570,000 distinct CDR3 sequences, around 45% of which appear only once.

This TCR was sampled from an adult woman with Graves' disease, either hyperthyroidism or ophthalmopathy (not recorded which). Material for sequencing was peripheral blood or thyroid tissue (not recorded which). This rearrangement joins TRBV7-8 to TRBJ1-6; a weak D match, TRBD1 (5 bases). The CDR3 DNA reads as TGTGCCAGCAGCTCCTCGGGTGCAGGGCCTTCACCCCTCCACTTT. Translated: CASSSSGAGPSPLHF. Full variable domain (remainder filled in from reference TRBV7-8 and TRBJ1-6): GAGVSQSPRYKVAKRGQDVALRCDPISGHVSLFWYQQALGQGPEFLTYFQNEAQLDKSGLPSDRFFAERPEGSVSTLKIQRTQQEDSAVYLCASSSSGAGPSPLHFGNGTRLTVT.